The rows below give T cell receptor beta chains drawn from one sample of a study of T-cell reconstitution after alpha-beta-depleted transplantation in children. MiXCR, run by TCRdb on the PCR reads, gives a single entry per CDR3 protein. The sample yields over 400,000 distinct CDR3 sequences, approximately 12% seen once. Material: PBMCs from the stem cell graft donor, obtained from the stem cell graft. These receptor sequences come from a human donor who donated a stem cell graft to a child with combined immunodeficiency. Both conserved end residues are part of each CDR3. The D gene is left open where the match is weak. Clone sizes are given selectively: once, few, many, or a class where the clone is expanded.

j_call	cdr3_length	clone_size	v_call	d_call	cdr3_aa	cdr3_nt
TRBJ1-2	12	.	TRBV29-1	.	CSVPDGAYGYTF	TGCAGCGTTCCCGACGGTGCCTATGGCTACACCTTC
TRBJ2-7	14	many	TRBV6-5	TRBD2	CASSYRDYLYEQYF	TGTGCCAGCAGTTACCGGGACTATCTCTACGAGCAGTACTTC
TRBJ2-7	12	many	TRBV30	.	CAWSQLAYEQYF	TGTGCCTGGAGTCAGTTAGCCTACGAGCAGTACTTC
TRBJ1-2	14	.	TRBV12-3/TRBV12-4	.	CASRLQGANYGYTF	TGTGCCAGCAGATTACAGGGCGCTAACTATGGCTACACCTTC
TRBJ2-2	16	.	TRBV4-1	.	CASSQDQERATGELFF	TGCGCCAGCAGCCAAGATCAGGAAAGGGCCACCGGGGAGCTGTTTTTT
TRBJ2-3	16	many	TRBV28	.	CASSLGPRTRTDTQYF	TGTGCCAGCAGTTTAGGGCCCCGGACACGTACAGATACGCAGTATTTT
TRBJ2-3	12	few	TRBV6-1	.	CASSERRDTQYF	TGTGCCAGCAGTGAAAGGAGAGATACGCAGTATTTT
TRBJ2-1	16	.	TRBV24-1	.	CATSDPGRTEYNEQFF	TGTGCCACCAGTGATCCCGGAAGGACCGAATACAATGAGCAGTTCTTC
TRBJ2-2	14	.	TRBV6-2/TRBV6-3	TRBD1	CATNRGGGTGELFF	TGTGCCACCAATAGAGGGGGCGGCACCGGGGAGCTGTTTTTT
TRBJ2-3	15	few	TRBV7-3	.	CASSLDGTGADTQYF	TGTGCCAGCAGCTTAGACGGAACAGGCGCAGATACGCAGTATTTT
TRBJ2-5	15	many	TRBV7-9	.	CASSSYPSGQETQYF	TGTGCCAGCAGCTCCTACCCCAGCGGTCAAGAGACCCAGTACTTC
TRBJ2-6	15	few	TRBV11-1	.	CASSLARSGANVLTF	TGTGCCAGCAGCTTAGCTCGCTCTGGGGCCAACGTCCTGACTTTC
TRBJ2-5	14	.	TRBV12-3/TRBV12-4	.	CASSDRDTQETQYF	TGTGCCAGCAGTGACCGGGACACCCAAGAGACCCAGTACTTC
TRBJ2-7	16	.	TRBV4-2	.	CASSQDRGGDPYEQYF	TGTGCCAGCAGCCAAGATCGTGGGGGCGATCCCTACGAGCAGTACTTC
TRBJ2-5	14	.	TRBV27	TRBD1	CASRADRRQETQYF	TGTGCCAGCAGGGCGGACAGGCGACAAGAGACCCAGTACTTC
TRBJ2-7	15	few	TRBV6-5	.	CASSSRGISSYEQYF	TGTGCCAGCAGTTCCAGGGGTATCAGCTCCTACGAGCAGTACTTC
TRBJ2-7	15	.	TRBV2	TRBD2	CASSTLAGGVGEQYF	TGTGCCAGCAGTACACTAGCGGGAGGCGTCGGCGAGCAGTACTTC
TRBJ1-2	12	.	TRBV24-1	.	CATSELGAGYSF	TGTGCCACCAGTGAGCTGGGAGCTGGCTACTCCTTC
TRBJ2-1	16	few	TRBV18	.	CASSLRGTSSYNEQFF	TGTGCCAGCTCACTCCGGGGGACCTCCTCCTACAATGAGCAGTTCTTC
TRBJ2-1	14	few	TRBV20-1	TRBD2	CSARVLAGGNEQFF	TGCAGTGCTAGAGTACTAGCGGGGGGGAATGAGCAGTTCTTC
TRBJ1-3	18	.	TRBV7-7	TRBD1	CASSPGTGLLASGNTIYF	TGTGCTAGCAGCCCCGGGACAGGGCTGTTAGCCTCTGGAAACACCATATATTTT
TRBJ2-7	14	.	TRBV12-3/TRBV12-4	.	CASSLWGSSYEQYF	TGTGCCAGCAGTTTGTGGGGCAGCTCCTACGAGCAGTACTTC
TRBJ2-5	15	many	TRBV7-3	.	CASSLTGGPWETQYF	TGTGCCAGCAGCTTAACGGGGGGGCCGTGGGAGACCCAGTACTTC
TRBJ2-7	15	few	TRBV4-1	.	CASSQVDGSSYEQYF	TGCGCCAGCAGCCAGGTGGACGGAAGCTCCTACGAGCAGTACTTC
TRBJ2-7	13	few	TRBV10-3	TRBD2	CAISALASGEQYF	TGTGCCATCAGTGCGTTGGCTAGCGGCGAGCAGTACTTC
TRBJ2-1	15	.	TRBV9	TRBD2	CASSDGLAGNNEQFF	TGTGCCAGCAGTGACGGACTAGCGGGAAACAATGAGCAGTTCTTC
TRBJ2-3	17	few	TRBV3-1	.	CASSQFIPWSGTDTQYF	TGTGCCAGCAGCCAATTCATTCCGTGGTCTGGCACAGATACGCAGTATTTT
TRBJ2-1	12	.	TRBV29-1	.	CSVALRSNEQFF	TGCAGCGTTGCCTTGAGATCCAATGAGCAGTTCTTC
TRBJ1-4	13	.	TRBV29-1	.	CSVVGVSDEKLFF	TGCAGCGTTGTGGGGGTTTCGGATGAAAAACTGTTTTTT
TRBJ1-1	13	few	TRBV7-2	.	CASSLGRDIQAFF	TGTGCCAGCAGCTTAGGGAGAGACATCCAAGCTTTCTTT
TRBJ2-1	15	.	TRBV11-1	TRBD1	CASSLLRTGHNEQFF	TGTGCCAGCAGCTTACTACGGACAGGCCACAATGAGCAGTTCTTC
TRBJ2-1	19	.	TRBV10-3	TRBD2	CAISGEGSGGGAAYNEQFF	TGTGCCATCAGTGGGGAGGGCTCTGGCGGGGGGGCCGCCTACAATGAGCAGTTCTTC
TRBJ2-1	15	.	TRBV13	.	CASSSRDWSYNEQFF	TGTGCCAGCAGCTCCCGGGACTGGTCTTACAATGAGCAGTTCTTC
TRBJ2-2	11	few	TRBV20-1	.	CSATYTGELFF	TGCAGTGCTACCTACACCGGGGAGCTGTTTTTT
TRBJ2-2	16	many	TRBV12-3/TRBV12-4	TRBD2	CASRFGLAGDTGELFF	TGTGCCAGCAGATTCGGACTAGCGGGAGACACCGGGGAGCTGTTTTTT
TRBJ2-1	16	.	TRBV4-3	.	CASSQAERAATAEQFF	TGCGCCAGCAGCCAAGCGGAACGGGCCGCCACCGCTGAGCAGTTCTTC
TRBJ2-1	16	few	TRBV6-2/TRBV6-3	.	CASKGVGQSIYDEQFF	TGTGCCAGCAAGGGGGTGGGCCAATCGATCTATGATGAGCAGTTCTTC
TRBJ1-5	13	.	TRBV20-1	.	CSARQPGYQPQHF	TGCAGTGCTAGACAACCCGGGTATCAGCCCCAGCATTTT
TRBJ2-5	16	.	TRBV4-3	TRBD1	CASSQTGQGVKETQYF	TGCGCCAGCAGCCAAACGGGACAGGGTGTCAAAGAGACCCAGTACTTC
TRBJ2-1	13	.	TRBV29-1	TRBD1	CSVERQGANEQFF	TGCAGCGTTGAGAGACAGGGGGCCAATGAGCAGTTCTTC
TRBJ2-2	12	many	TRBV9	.	CASSAYTGELFF	TGTGCCAGCAGCGCCTACACCGGGGAGCTGTTTTTT
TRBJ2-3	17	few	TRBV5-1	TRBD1	CASSSWTGGASGDTQYF	TGCGCCAGCAGCTCCTGGACAGGGGGCGCCTCGGGAGATACGCAGTATTTT
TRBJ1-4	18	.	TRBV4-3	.	CASSQAPAPKATNEKLFF	TGCGCCAGCAGCCAAGCGCCAGCTCCCAAAGCAACTAATGAAAAACTGTTTTTT
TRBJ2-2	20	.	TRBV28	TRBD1	CASSPLATIHGTGVLGELFF	TGTGCCAGCAGTCCCCTCGCCACAATCCACGGGACAGGGGTTCTTGGGGAGCTGTTTTTT
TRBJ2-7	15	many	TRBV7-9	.	CASSLYTGTSYEQYF	TGTGCCAGCAGCCTATACACCGGGACCAGCTACGAGCAGTACTTC
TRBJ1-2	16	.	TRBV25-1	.	CASSGSTGRENYGYTF	TGTGCCAGCAGTGGGAGCACGGGACGTGAAAACTATGGCTACACCTTC
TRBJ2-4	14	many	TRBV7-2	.	CASSLGGSKNIQYF	TGTGCCAGCAGCTTAGGAGGAAGCAAAAACATTCAGTACTTC
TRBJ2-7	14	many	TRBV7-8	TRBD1	CASSFRQGMGEQYF	TGTGCCAGCAGCTTTAGACAGGGCATGGGCGAGCAGTACTTC
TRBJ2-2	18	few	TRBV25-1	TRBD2	CASSEYNSGREVTGELFF	TGTGCCAGCAGTGAATATAACAGCGGGAGGGAGGTCACCGGGGAGCTGTTTTTT
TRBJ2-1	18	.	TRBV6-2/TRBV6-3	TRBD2	CASSYSKPDGTSQYEQFF	TGTGCCAGCAGTTACTCGAAGCCAGACGGGACTAGTCAGTATGAGCAGTTCTTC
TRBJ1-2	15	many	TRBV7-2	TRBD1	CASSSHARGTLGYTF	TGTGCCAGCAGCAGTCATGCCAGGGGGACTTTGGGCTACACCTTC
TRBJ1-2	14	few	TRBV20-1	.	CSADRDTLGSGYTF	TGCAGTGCTGACCGGGACACCCTTGGAAGTGGCTACACCTTC
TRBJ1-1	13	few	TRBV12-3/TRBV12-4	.	CASMGSENTEAFF	TGTGCCAGCATGGGGTCGGAGAACACTGAAGCTTTCTTT
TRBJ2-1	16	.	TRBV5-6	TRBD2	CASSLELAGGYNEQFF	TGTGCCAGCAGCTTGGAGCTAGCGGGGGGGTACAATGAGCAGTTCTTC